Shown below are 21 T cell receptor beta chains from a single sample sequenced in a study of technical replicates of blood from several donors. Clones were sequenced by immunoSEQ multiplex PCR, and TCRdb holds only the in-frame ones, with some missing. Of about 61,000 clones in the sample, 97% were seen once. Sequenced: T cells isolated from PBMCs. The receptors come from a human donor in good health.

This sequence joins TRBV7-2 and TRBJ2-3; 10 nucleotides agree with TRBD2. With 5 bases clipped from V and 6 bases from J, the junction kept 8 bases outside the gene matches. CDR1 SGHTA and CDR2 FQGNSA come from the germline V gene. CDR3 size: 15 residues. CDR3: CASSGGLAVGDTQYF. The CDR3 DNA reads TGTGCCAGCAGCGGCGGACTAGCGGTGGGGGATACGCAGTATTTT.

J is TRBJ1-1 and V is TRBV5-4; TRBD1 might be the D (6 bases). CDR3 length equals 16 residues. CDR1 is SGHNT, CDR2 YYREEE, per germline (reference sequence). The V end lost 3 bases, the J end lost 2 bases, and 17 bases lay between the germline ends. The CDR3 DNA reads TGTGCCAGCAGCTCTGCAAAGCAGGGGCACAACACTGAAGCTTTCTTT. Translated, it gives CASSSAKQGHNTEAFF.

The genes are TRBV7-2 and TRBJ1-1; D call uncertain. V was pared by 3 bases and J by 6 bases, with 11 bases between. Germline CDR1 is SGHTA and CDR2 is FQGNSA. The CDR3 runs to 13 residues. The CDR3 nucleotides read TGTGCCAGCAGCTTTATAAGGGAGGCTGAAGCTTTCTTT. Translating gives CASSFIREAEAFF.

The rearrangement links TRBV4-1 to TRBJ2-5, with 7 positions matching TRBD2. Trimming cost V 1 base and J 0 bases; bases outside gene matches: 5. The CDR3 runs to 16 residues. The germline gives CDR1 MGHRA, CDR2 YSYEKL. This CDR3 reads CASSQGGGRYQETQYF. For the CDR3, the DNA is TGCGCCAGCAGCCAAGGCGGGGGACGGTACCAAGAGACCCAGTACTTC.

The genes are TRBV15 and TRBJ1-2, with 7 positions matching TRBD1. With V trimmed by 4 bases and J by 5 bases, 10 bases remained unmatched. CDR3 length: 15 amino acids. Germline loops: CDR1 LNHNV, CDR2 YYDKDF (reference sequence). This CDR3 is CATSNRQGVGYGYTF. The CDR3 DNA is TGTGCCACCAGCAACCGACAGGGTGTTGGGTATGGCTACACCTTC. The full variable domain, its missing parts supplied by reference TRBV15 and TRBJ1-2, is DAMVIQNPRYQVTQFGKPVTLSCSQTLNHNVMYWYQQKSSQAPKLLFHYYDKDFNNEADTPDNFQSRRPNTSFCFLDIRSPGLGDTAMYLCATSNRQGVGYGYTFGSGTRLTVV.

The chain combines TRBV7-9 with TRBJ2-1, with 10 bases fitting TRBD2. The CDR3 consists of 14 residues. The germline CDR1 and CDR2 sequences are SEHNR and FQNEAQ (reference sequence). V shed 5 bases, J shed 10 bases, and the junction held 8 bases outside the gene matches. The CDR3 spells CASSTSGTPGEQFF. In DNA, the CDR3 is TGTGCCAGCAGCACTAGCGGGACCCCGGGGGAGCAGTTCTTC.

This chain links TRBV7-9 with TRBJ2-1; D might be TRBD2 (7 bases). Germline values: CDR1 SEHNR, CDR2 FQNEAQ (reference sequence). The CDR3 is made up of 15 amino acids. V shed 3 bases and J shed 4 bases, with 13 bases lying between them. CDR3 in amino acids: CASSFRGAAYNEQFF. CDR3 coding DNA: TGTGCCAGCAGCTTCCGGGGGGCAGCGTACAATGAGCAGTTCTTC.

The CDR3 loop reads CASSQNRGFGYTF. The CDR3 DNA follows: TGCGCCAGCAGCCAAAACAGGGGGTTTGGCTACACCTTC. The chain joins TRBV4-1 to TRBJ1-2; 8 bases map to TRBD1. V gave up 2 bases and J gave up 7 bases; unmatched junction bases: 3. Germline lookup yields CDR1 MGHRA and CDR2 YSYEKL. This CDR3 has 13 residues.

The J gene is TRBJ1-3, the V gene TRBV5-1, with D possibly TRBD1 on 5 matching bases. This CDR3 has 15 residues. V was shortened by 0 bases and J by 4 bases, with 11 bases between the two germline ends. The germline V gene has CDR1 SGHRS and CDR2 YFSETQ. The CDR3 reads CASSLDPGIGNTIYF. CDR3 coding DNA: TGCGCCAGCAGCTTGGACCCAGGGATCGGAAACACCATATATTTT.

The chain combines TRBV29-1 with TRBJ2-5; possible D gene TRBD2, 6 bases. V was shortened by 7 bases and J by 1 base, with 16 bases between the two germline ends. CDR1 SQVTM and CDR2 ANQGSEA come from the germline V gene. This CDR3 is 14 amino acids long. This CDR3 reads CSASRLEGQETQYF. In DNA form, the CDR3 reads TGCAGCGCCTCAAGACTAGAGGGCCAAGAGACCCAGTACTTC.

The chain has TRBV2 and TRBJ2-5, with D unresolved. Germline CDR1 SNHLY, CDR2 FYNNEI. The CDR3 sequence is 13 residues long. Trimming took 9 bases from V and 0 from J, leaving 11 bases between them. For the CDR3, the DNA is TGTGCCAGTAGCAGACGGTACCAAGAGACCCAGTACTTC. Translated, it gives CASSRRYQETQYF.

The gene calls are TRBV15 and TRBJ2-5; 8 bases agree with TRBD2. Per the germline V gene, CDR1 is LNHNV and CDR2 is YYDKDF (reference sequence). This CDR3 contains 16 residues. V trimming: 2 bases; J trimming: 5 bases; junction bases outside the gene matches: 10. CDR3 sequence: CATSRYGGSGGETQYF. CDR3 sequence (DNA): TGTGCCACCAGCAGATACGGCGGGAGCGGGGGCGAGACCCAGTACTTC.

This rearrangement joins TRBV13 to TRBJ2-7, with TRBD1 matching 9 bases. The trim removed 0 bases at V and 6 bases at J, leaving 3 bases unmatched. CDR3 length: 14 amino acids. The germline V gene encodes CDR1 PRHDT and CDR2 FYEKMQ (reference sequence). Here the CDR3 DNA reads TGTGCCAGCAGCTTAGGGACAGGGGGTAGCGAGCAGTACTTC. It translates to CASSLGTGGSEQYF.

This clone has only one observation. This chain connects TRBV5-1 to TRBJ2-5, with 12 nucleotides matching TRBD2. With V trimmed by 3 bases and J by 4 bases, 10 bases remained unmatched. Germline V gene lookup returns CDR1 SGHRS and CDR2 YFSETQ. The CDR3 loop spans 17 amino acids. The CDR3 sequence is CASSSPTSGSERETQYF. The CDR3 DNA follows: TGCGCCAGCAGCTCCCCGACTAGCGGGAGTGAGCGAGAGACCCAGTACTTC.

CDR3 sequence (DNA): TGTGCCTGGAGTTTGCGTCTCAGGGCGGCAGATGAAAAACTGTTTTTT. Protein product: CAWSLRLRAADEKLFF. J is TRBJ1-4 and V is TRBV30; TRBD1 might be the D (5 bases). The CDR3 is 16 amino acids. Germline CDR1 reads GTSNPN; CDR2 reads SVGIG (reference sequence). Trimming stripped 2 bases from V and 6 bases from J, with 19 bases between.

J is TRBJ2-5 and V is TRBV5-6; no clear D gene. From germline, CDR1 is SGHDT and CDR2 YYEEEE. The V end lost 1 base, the J end lost 2 bases, and 9 bases lay between the germline ends. The CDR3 has 14 residues. The CDR3 loop is CASSLSRYQETQYF. CDR3 coding DNA: TGTGCCAGCAGCTTGAGTAGATATCAAGAGACCCAGTACTTC.

This chain links TRBV2 with TRBJ2-2, with D uncertain. CDR1 and CDR2 from the germline V gene are SNHLY and FYNNEI. The V gene lost 4 bases and the J gene lost 9 bases, with 12 bases spanning the gap. The CDR3 has 13 residues. The CDR3 sequence is CASSGGSLRELFF. CDR3 DNA: TGTGCCAGCAGTGGCGGTAGCCTTAGGGAGCTGTTTTTT.

The chain links TRBV5-4 to TRBJ2-7, with 8 nucleotides matching TRBD2. Germline CDR1 is SGHNT and CDR2 is YYREEE (reference sequence). The CDR3 runs 20 residues. The junction had 25 bases not matched to a gene; V was cut back by 5 bases and J by 3 bases. The CDR3 sequence is CASSSWGATGLAGQRYEQYF. The CDR3 nucleotides are TGTGCCAGCAGTAGTTGGGGGGCCACCGGTCTAGCGGGCCAACGCTACGAGCAGTACTTC.

The V gene is TRBV6-1, the J gene TRBJ2-7; D is undetermined. This CDR3 spans 14 amino acids. The ends were cut back, 2 bases at V and 2 bases at J, with 10 bases in the middle. Germline CDR1 and CDR2: MNHNS and SASEGT. The CDR3 spells CASSESRLTYEQYF. In DNA form, the CDR3 reads TGTGCCAGCAGTGAATCGAGACTTACCTACGAGCAGTACTTC.

The V and J genes are TRBV27 and TRBJ2-2; a weak D match, TRBD2 (6 bases). Germline CDR1 is MNHEY and CDR2 is SMNVEV (reference sequence). The V gene lost 6 bases and the J gene lost 7 bases, with 15 bases spanning the gap. There are 14 residues in the CDR3. CDR3 region: CASRPATSRGELFF. The CDR3 nucleotides read TGTGCCAGCAGGCCGGCGACTAGTCGCGGGGAGCTGTTTTTT.

The chain combines TRBV5-1 with TRBJ2-7, with 8 bases aligning to TRBD1. Per the germline V gene, CDR1 is SGHRS and CDR2 is YFSETQ. The junction had 9 bases not matched to a gene; V was cut back by 4 bases and J by 6 bases. The CDR3 length is 14 residues. CDR3 in DNA: TGCGCCAGCAGCCCGCAGGGGGCGTCTCGCGAGCAGTACTTC. Its translation: CASSPQGASREQYF.